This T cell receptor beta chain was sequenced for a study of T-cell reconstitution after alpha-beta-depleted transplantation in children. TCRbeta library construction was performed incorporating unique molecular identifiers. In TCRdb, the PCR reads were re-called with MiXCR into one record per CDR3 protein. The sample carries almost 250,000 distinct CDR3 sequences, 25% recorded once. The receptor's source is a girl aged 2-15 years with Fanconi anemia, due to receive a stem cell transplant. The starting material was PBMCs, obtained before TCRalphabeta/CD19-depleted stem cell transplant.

The CDR3 DNA follows: TGTGCCAGCAGTTCCCAGGGAGGCGGGGAGCTGTTTTTT. This translates into CASSSQGGGELFF. The chain uses TRBV6-5 and TRBJ2-2, with D perhaps matching TRBD2 (6 bases). V was pared by 4 bases and J by 7 bases, with 10 bases between. CDR3 size: 13 residues. CDR1 and CDR2 (germline): MNHEY, SVGAGI.